The 27 T cell receptor beta chains in this list originate from one sample, sequenced in a study of blood T cell repertoires in COVID-19. Some clones are missing from TCRdb's copy, which holds only in-frame ones; the method was immunoSEQ multiplex PCR. The repertoire has about 64,000 clones, approximately 70% of them found once; the top ten carry approximately 50%. Sequencing was done on a sample of PBMCs or T cells enriched from blood (not recorded which). These receptors originate from a woman aged 60 to 75 who had been exposed to COVID-19.

The J gene is TRBJ1-4, the V gene TRBV5-4, with TRBD1 as a possible D gene (5 bases). This CDR3 has 16 amino acids. Germline V gives CDR1 SGHNT, CDR2 YYREEE (reference sequence). V was trimmed by 0 bases and J by 8 bases, leaving 17 bases between them. The CDR3 DNA follows: TGTGCCAGCAGCTTGGGCCAGGGAGTAGGAGGGGAAAAACTGTTTTTT. Translation: CASSLGQGVGGEKLFF.

This clone was seen just once. The chain recombines TRBV4-2 with TRBJ1-3; a weak D match, TRBD1 (5 bases). The CDR3 loop spans 15 amino acids. The V gene's germline CDR1 is LGHNA and CDR2 YNFKEQ. The germline V and J ends were trimmed by 0 bases and 4 bases, with 10 bases remaining between them. CDR3 sequence: CASSQDFTGGNTIYF. As DNA, the CDR3 is TGTGCCAGCAGCCAAGATTTCACAGGAGGAAACACCATATATTTT.

The V call is TRBV14, the J call TRBJ1-2; D perhaps matches TRBD1 (6 bases). Germline V gene lookup returns CDR1 SGHDN and CDR2 FVKESK. The V end lost 0 bases, the J end lost 3 bases, and 14 bases lay between the germline ends. The CDR3 length is 16 residues. The CDR3 spells CASSQDRTAAYYGYTF. In DNA form, the CDR3 reads TGTGCCAGCAGCCAAGACCGGACAGCAGCTTACTATGGCTACACCTTC.

This clone was observed a few times. The chain combines TRBV7-2 with TRBJ1-5, with D unclear. V dropped 5 bases and J dropped 1 base, with 6 bases sitting between them. Germline CDR1 and CDR2: SGHTA and FQGNSA. The CDR3 runs to 13 residues. The CDR3 is CASSVQSNQPQHF. The CDR3 coding sequence is TGTGCCAGCAGCGTTCAAAGCAATCAGCCCCAGCATTTT.

The chain uses TRBV27 and TRBJ2-3, with 8 nucleotides matching TRBD2. V lost 5 bases, J lost 3 bases, and 13 bases stayed unmatched. CDR3 length: 17 amino acids. Germline CDR1 reads MNHEY; CDR2 reads SMNVEV (reference sequence). This chain's CDR3 is CASSPSPRRGETDTQYF. CDR3 nucleotide sequence: TGTGCCAGCAGTCCTAGCCCCCGGCGGGGGGAGACAGATACGCAGTATTTT.

The chain links TRBV10-3 to TRBJ1-1, with a tentative D call TRBD1 (6 bases). The ends were cut back, 4 bases at V and 7 bases at J, with 16 bases in the middle. In germline, CDR1 is ENHRY, CDR2 SYGVKD. The CDR3 has 14 amino acids. The CDR3 loop is CAISGKDRAVEAFF. CDR3 sequence (DNA): TGTGCCATCAGTGGGAAGGACAGAGCAGTTGAAGCTTTCTTT.

The V and J genes are TRBV11-2 and TRBJ1-1, with 8 bases aligning to TRBD1. The V gene's germline CDR1 is SGHAT and CDR2 FQNNGV. V lost 6 bases to trimming and J lost 10 bases; unmatched junction nucleotides: 7. This CDR3 is built from 12 residues. The CDR3, as DNA: TGTGCCAGCAGTCAGGGGGCTGTCGGAGCTTTCTTT. This gives the protein CASSQGAVGAFF.

The chain has TRBV7-2 and TRBJ1-2, with unresolved D. The CDR3 has 15 amino acids. V lost 1 base, J lost 5 bases, and 14 bases lay in between. Germline V gene data show CDR1 as SGHTA and CDR2 as FQGNSA. CDR3 protein: CASSLVRRPGYGYTF. For the CDR3, the DNA is TGTGCCAGCAGCTTAGTACGGAGGCCGGGGTATGGCTACACCTTC.

This chain uses TRBV24-1 with TRBJ2-2; D possibly corresponds to TRBD1 (5 bases). The germline V gene encodes CDR1 KGHDR and CDR2 SFDVKD. Trimming removed 4 bases from V and 7 bases from J, with 12 bases in between. This CDR3 has 14 residues. This CDR3 is CATSDRVLGGELFF. CDR3 coding DNA: TGTGCCACCAGTGACAGGGTCCTTGGCGGGGAGCTGTTTTTT.

This clone has a single count. The CDR3 sequence is CASSTPGLVNYEQYF. The CDR3 DNA reads as TGTGCCAGCAGCACCCCGGGACTAGTAAACTACGAGCAGTACTTC. The chain recombines TRBV6-6 with TRBJ2-7; 8 bases are shared with TRBD2. V gave up 6 bases and J gave up 3 bases; unmatched junction bases: 10. The CDR3 contains 15 residues. The germline V gene encodes CDR1 MNHNY and CDR2 SVGAGI (reference sequence).

This chain joins TRBV28 and TRBJ1-2, with TRBD1 as a possible D gene (5 bases). The V gene's germline CDR1 is MDHEN and CDR2 SYDVKM. The CDR3 covers 11 residues. V lost 8 bases, J lost 7 bases, and 11 bases lay in between. CDR3 coding DNA: TGTGCCAGCGAAAGGGGTGGTGGCTACACCTTC. Translation: CASERGGGYTF.

The chain joins TRBV28 to TRBJ1-1; D is possibly TRBD1 (5 bases). CDR3 size: 12 residues. Germline V gives CDR1 MDHEN, CDR2 SYDVKM. V was trimmed by 7 bases and J by 4 bases, leaving 10 bases between them. The CDR3: CASKGFRTEAFF. CDR3 coding DNA: TGTGCCAGCAAGGGGTTCCGCACTGAAGCTTTCTTT.

This clone appeared a few times. The rearrangement links TRBV7-6 to TRBJ2-7, with 7 bases fitting TRBD2. CDR3 size: 15 residues. The germline gives CDR1 SGHVS, CDR2 FNYEAQ. V lost 6 bases, J lost 0 bases, and 8 bases stayed unmatched. CDR3 coding DNA: TGTGCCAGCAGTTCCGGACTAGTAGGCTCCTACGAGCAGTACTTC. Translated, it gives CASSSGLVGSYEQYF.

The chain has TRBV5-1 and TRBJ2-1, with 11 bases matching TRBD2. V shed 3 bases and J 6 bases; nucleotides not matched to a gene: 5. Germline V CDR1 and CDR2: SGHRS, YFSETQ. The CDR3 loop spans 15 amino acids. The CDR3 DNA sequence: TGCGCCAGCAGCTCTACTAGCGGGGGTTTCAATGAGCAGTTCTTC. It encodes CASSSTSGGFNEQFF.

There are many counts of this clone. The gene calls are TRBV2 and TRBJ1-5; D perhaps matches TRBD1 (6 bases). CDR1 and CDR2 (germline): SNHLY, FYNNEI. The CDR3 contains 13 residues. Trimming took off 5 bases at V and 6 bases at J, with 11 bases between the two ends. Here the CDR3 reads CASSTGLFQPQHF. The DNA of the CDR3 is TGTGCCAGCAGTACAGGGTTGTTTCAGCCCCAGCATTTT.

The J gene is TRBJ2-1, the V gene TRBV11-2; 11 bases are shared with TRBD2. Germline lookup yields CDR1 SGHAT and CDR2 FQNNGV. The CDR3 length is 16 residues. Trimming at V came to 5 bases and at J to 3 bases, leaving 6 bases not matched to a gene. In DNA, the CDR3 is TGTGCCAGCAGCCGTATGCTAGCGGGAGGCTACAATGAGCAGTTCTTC. The encoded protein is CASSRMLAGGYNEQFF.

This chain uses TRBV9 with TRBJ1-5; D is uncertain. This CDR3 comprises 14 residues. Germline V gene data show CDR1 as SGDLS and CDR2 as YYNGEE. With 3 bases removed from V and 7 bases from J, the gap between germline ends came to 14 bases. CDR3 sequence reads: CASSAGLITQPQHF. As DNA, the CDR3 is TGTGCCAGCAGCGCAGGTTTAATTACACAGCCCCAGCATTTT.

This rearrangement joins TRBV9 to TRBJ1-5, with a tentative D call TRBD1 (5 bases). CDR1 and CDR2 from the germline V gene are SGDLS and YYNGEE. The CDR3 length is 13 residues. Between the trimmed V and J ends, which lost 0 bases and 7 bases, there was a span of 8 bases. The CDR3 region has the DNA TGTGCCAGCAGCGTAGATGGGGGGCAGCCCCAGCATTTT. Its translation is CASSVDGGQPQHF.

This chain joins TRBV28 and TRBJ2-1; TRBD2 aligns across 12 bases. The trim removed 2 bases at V and 8 bases at J, leaving 10 bases unmatched. Looked up from germline, CDR1 is MDHEN and CDR2 is SYDVKM. The CDR3 runs 17 residues. The CDR3: CASSLHLRTSGTDEQFF. The CDR3 nucleotides are TGTGCCAGCAGTTTACACCTCCGGACTAGCGGGACAGATGAGCAGTTCTTC.

This clone was observed a few times. V gene TRBV2 combines with J gene TRBJ2-2; tentative D call: TRBD1 (5 bases). The CDR3 spans 14 residues. V shed 7 bases and J shed 5 bases, with 14 bases lying between them. Germline CDR1 is SNHLY and CDR2 is FYNNEI. As DNA, the CDR3 is TGTGCCAGCACTGAGACAGACTCAACCGGGGAGCTGTTTTTT. Encoded protein: CASTETDSTGELFF. The full variable domain, rest sourced from reference TRBV2 and TRBJ2-2, is EPEVTQTPSHQVTQMGQEVILRCVPISNHLYFYWYRQILGQKVEFLVSFYNNEISEKSEIFDDQFSVERPDGSNFTLKIRSTKLEDSAMYFCASTETDSTGELFFGEGSRLTVL.

This sequence joins TRBV4-1 and TRBJ2-5; TRBD2 agrees at 10 bases. V lost 4 bases to trimming and J lost 3 bases; unmatched junction nucleotides: 5. The CDR3 is made up of 15 amino acids. Germline V gives CDR1 MGHRA, CDR2 YSYEKL. CDR3 coding DNA: TGCGCCAGCAGCCGGCCCACTAGCGGGAAAGAGACCCAGTACTTC. Translated: CASSRPTSGKETQYF.

This clone came up a few times. The genes are TRBV12-3 or TRBV12-4 and TRBJ2-5; TRBD2 matches 8 bases. V lost 6 bases, J lost 10 bases, and 7 bases stayed unmatched. The CDR3 is 12 amino acids. The CDR3 DNA reads TGTGCCAGCAGCCGAACCGGGACTAGCCAGTACTTC. The encoded protein is CASSRTGTSQYF.

V gene TRBV6-5 combines with J gene TRBJ2-2; 7 positions agree with TRBD1. This CDR3 has 14 amino acids. Germline loops: CDR1 MNHEY, CDR2 SVGAGI. Trimming took 6 bases from V and 7 from J; bases not matched to a gene: 8. The CDR3 bases are TGTGCCAGCAGCAGAACAGGGGAAGTCGGGGAGCTGTTTTTT. It specifies CASSRTGEVGELFF.

With regard to this clone: Mismatch with germline at one junction end may stem from a read error. The V and J genes are TRBV2 and TRBJ1-2; D possibly corresponds to TRBD1 (6 bases). Germline loops: CDR1 SNHLY, CDR2 FYNNEI. The CDR3 spans 13 residues. The CDR3 nucleotides read TGTGCCAGCAGTGAATGGGTCAGGGGTCCTGATTTCTTC. Its protein is CASSEWVRGPDFF. The whole variable domain, remainder taken from reference TRBV2 and TRBJ1-2, is EPEVTQTPSHQVTQMGQEVILRCVPISNHLYFYWYRQILGQKVEFLVSFYNNEISEKSEIFDDQFSVERPDGSNFTLKIRSTKLEDSAMYFCASSEWVRGPDFFGSGTRLTVV.

The chain uses TRBV5-4 and TRBJ2-2; D ambiguous. The CDR3 loop spans 15 amino acids. Germline V gene sequence: CDR1 SGHNT, CDR2 YYREEE (reference sequence). V gave up 0 bases and J gave up 7 bases, with 13 bases separating them. The CDR3 loop reads CASSLGLQGFGELFF. DNA for the CDR3: TGTGCCAGCAGCTTGGGACTGCAAGGTTTCGGGGAGCTGTTTTTT.

The chain links TRBV10-3 to TRBJ1-1; TRBD1 might be the D (6 bases). This CDR3 comprises 14 residues. Per germline, CDR1 ENHRY and CDR2 SYGVKD. The V and J ends lost 4 bases and 1 base respectively, with 10 bases between them. CDR3 in DNA: TGTGCCATCAGTGGGACAGCCCAGAACACTGAAGCTTTCTTT. This codes for CAISGTAQNTEAFF.

The J gene is TRBJ2-5, the V gene TRBV3-1 (or the pseudogene TRBV3-2); perhaps TRBD2 as D (6 bases). V lost 1 base and J lost 7, with 13 bases in between. The CDR3 has 14 residues. CDR1 and CDR2 (germline): LGHDT, YNNKEL (reference sequence). CDR3 protein: CASSQGGSGGTQYF. CDR3 coding DNA: TGTGCCAGCAGCCAAGGGGGTAGCGGTGGGACCCAGTACTTC.